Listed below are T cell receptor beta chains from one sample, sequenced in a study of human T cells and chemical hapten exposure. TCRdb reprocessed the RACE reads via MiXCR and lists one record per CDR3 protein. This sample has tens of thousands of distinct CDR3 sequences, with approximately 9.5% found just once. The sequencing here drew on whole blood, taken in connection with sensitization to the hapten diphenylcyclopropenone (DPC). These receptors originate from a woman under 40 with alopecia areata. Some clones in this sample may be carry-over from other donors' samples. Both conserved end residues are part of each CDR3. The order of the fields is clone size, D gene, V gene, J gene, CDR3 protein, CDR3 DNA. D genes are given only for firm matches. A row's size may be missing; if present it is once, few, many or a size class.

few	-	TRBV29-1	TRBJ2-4	CSVGENIQYF	TGCAGCGTTGGCGAAAACATTCAGTACTTC
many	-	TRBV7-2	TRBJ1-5	CASSLTHSNQPQHF	TGTGCCAGCAGTCTGACACATAGCAATCAGCCCCAGCATTTT
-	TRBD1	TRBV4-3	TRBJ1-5	CASSHGQGNQPQHF	TGCGCCAGCAGCCACGGACAGGGCAATCAGCCCCAGCATTTT
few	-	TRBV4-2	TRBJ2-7	CASSHSGSTYEQYF	TGTGCCAGCAGCCATTCGGGGTCCACCTACGAGCAGTACTTC
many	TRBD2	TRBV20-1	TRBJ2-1	CSAPRLADEQFF	TGCAGTGCGCCAAGACTAGCCGATGAGCAGTTCTTC
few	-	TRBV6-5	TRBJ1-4	CASSPYRTNEKLFF	TGTGCCAGCAGTCCCTACCGCACTAATGAAAAACTGTTTTTT
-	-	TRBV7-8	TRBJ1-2	CASSFGSNYGYTF	TGTGCCAGCTCCTTTGGGTCTAACTATGGCTACACCTTC
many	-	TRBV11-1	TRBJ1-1	CASSPHREAFF	TGTGCCAGCAGCCCCCACCGTGAAGCTTTCTTT
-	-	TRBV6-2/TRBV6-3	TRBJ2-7	CASSAGLAREQYF	TGTGCCAGCAGTGCCGGACTGGCGCGCGAGCAGTACTTC
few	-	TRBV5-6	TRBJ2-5	CASSTLSWYQETQYF	TGTGCCAGCAGCACCCTCTCTTGGTACCAAGAGACCCAGTACTTC
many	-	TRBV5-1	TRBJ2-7	CASSLEDTPYEQYF	TGCGCCAGCAGCCTCGAGGACACCCCCTACGAGCAGTACTTC
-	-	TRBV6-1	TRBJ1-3	CASSDLGNTIYF	TGTGCCAGCAGTGACCTGGGAAACACCATATATTTT
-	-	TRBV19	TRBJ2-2	CASSIGRGSLNTGELFF	TGTGCCAGTAGTATCGGGCGCGGAAGCCTAAACACCGGGGAGCTGTTTTTT
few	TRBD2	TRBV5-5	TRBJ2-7	CASSLGTSGRFYEQYF	TGTGCCAGCAGCCTGGGGACTAGCGGGAGATTCTACGAGCAGTACTTC
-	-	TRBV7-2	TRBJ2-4	CASSLGGPAKNIQYF	TGTGCCAGCAGCTTGGGGGGCCCGGCCAAAAACATTCAGTACTTC
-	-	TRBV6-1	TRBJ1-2	CASRTTFTNYGYTF	TGTGCCAGCAGGACGACCTTCACTAACTATGGCTACACCTTC